This TCR beta chain emerged from a study of identical twins. Germline CDR1 and CDR2: MGHRA and YSYEKL. The junction had 2 bases not matched to a gene; V was cut back by 1 base and J by 4 bases. The CDR3 loop spans 15 amino acids. Each CDR3 protein is one row after TCRdb ran MiXCR on the 5' RACE reads. The data show approximately 890,000 distinct CDR3 sequences, over 9% seen once. These same records also appear under a second study, on yellow fever vaccine responses in identical twins.

The rearrangement joins TRBV4-1 to TRBJ2-3; 10 positions match TRBD1. The source material was PBMCs. The sequence derives from a woman aged 18-29 years in good health. CDR3 loop: CASSQGQGASDTQYF. The CDR3 DNA reads TGCGCCAGCAGCCAAGGACAGGGGGCTTCAGATACGCAGTATTTT.